This passage covers 4 T cell receptor beta chains from one sample sequenced in a study of naive and memory T cell subsets. Overall study results and limits: Possibly reflecting memory cells re-expressing CD45RA, a few larger clonotypes occurred in naive repertoires, especially CD8.

Antigens of these TCRs are unknown. An equimolar mix of two oligonucleotides served as the beta constant-region primer for TRBC1 and TRBC2. The ligated cDNA underwent four PCR rounds using SP2 and nested alpha and beta constant-region primers. TCRdb used MiXCR to reprocess the UMI-ligation and nested PCR reads, holding one entry per CDR3 protein. The table shows 150,000 or so distinct CDR3 sequences, with approximately 22% occurring only once. Sequencing was carried out using naive CD4+ T cells from blood. These receptors all stem from a human donor in good health.

This chain joins TRBV6-4 and TRBJ2-1, with D maybe TRBD2 (6 bases). Germline CDR1 MRHNA, CDR2 SNTAGT. The CDR3 is 13 amino acids. V dropped 6 bases and J dropped 7 bases, with 13 bases sitting between them. CDR3 in amino acids: CASSDRSGNEQFF. The CDR3 nucleotides are TGTGCCAGCAGCGACAGAAGCGGGAATGAGCAGTTCTTC.

V usage is TRBV30 and J usage is TRBJ2-7, with D maybe TRBD1 (5 bases). Germline lookup yields CDR1 GTSNPN and CDR2 SVGIG (reference sequence). Trimming pared 1 base from V and 2 bases from J, leaving 18 bases between. The CDR3 sequence is 16 residues long. The CDR3 sequence: CAWSAARTDITYEQYF. In DNA form, the CDR3 reads TGTGCCTGGAGTGCCGCGCGGACGGACATAACCTACGAGCAGTACTTC.

The gene calls are TRBV6-1 and TRBJ2-1; TRBD2 might be the D (6 bases). The CDR3 sequence is 18 residues long. Germline V gene lookup returns CDR1 MNHNS and CDR2 SASEGT. The V and J ends lost 8 bases and 8 bases respectively, with 31 bases between them. The CDR3 DNA follows: TGTGCCAGCGGTGCCGATGTGAAGCGGAGGGTCGTTTACGATGAGCAGTTCTTC. As protein: CASGADVKRRVVYDEQFF.

J is TRBJ2-7 and V is TRBV5-1, with 7 bases aligning to TRBD1. Germline V lookup: CDR1 SGHRS, CDR2 YFSETQ. Losses at the gene ends were 4 bases for V and 5 bases for J; bases not matched to a gene: 12. This CDR3 has 15 amino acids. The CDR3 region is CASSPTGKPVHEQYF. CDR3 bases: TGCGCCAGCAGCCCGACAGGGAAACCTGTACACGAGCAGTACTTC. Drawing the rest from reference TRBV5-1 and TRBJ2-7, the complete variable domain is KAGVTQTPRYLIKTRGQQVTLSCSPISGHRSVSWYQQTPGQGLQFLFEYFSETQRNKGNFPGRFSGRQFSNSRSEMNVSTLELGDSALYLCASSPTGKPVHEQYFGPGTRLTVT.